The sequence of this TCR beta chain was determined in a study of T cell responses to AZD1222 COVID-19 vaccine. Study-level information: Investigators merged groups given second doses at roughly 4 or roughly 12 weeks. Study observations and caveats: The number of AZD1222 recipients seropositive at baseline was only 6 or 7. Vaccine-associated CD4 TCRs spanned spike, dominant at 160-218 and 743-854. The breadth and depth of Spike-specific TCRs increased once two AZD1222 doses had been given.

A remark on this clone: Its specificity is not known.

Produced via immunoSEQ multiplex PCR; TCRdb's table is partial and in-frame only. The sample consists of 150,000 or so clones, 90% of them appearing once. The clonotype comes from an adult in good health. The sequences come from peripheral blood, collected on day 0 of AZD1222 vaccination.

CDR3: CASTEQSTSGNTIYF. The CDR3 DNA sequence: TGTGCCAGCACCGAGCAGTCCACCTCTGGAAACACCATATATTTT. This rearrangement joins TRBV7-2 to TRBJ1-3, with unresolved D. Germline CDR1 reads SGHTA; CDR2 reads FQGNSA. The CDR3 consists of 15 residues. V lost 7 bases to trimming and J lost 0 bases, with 13 bases between them.